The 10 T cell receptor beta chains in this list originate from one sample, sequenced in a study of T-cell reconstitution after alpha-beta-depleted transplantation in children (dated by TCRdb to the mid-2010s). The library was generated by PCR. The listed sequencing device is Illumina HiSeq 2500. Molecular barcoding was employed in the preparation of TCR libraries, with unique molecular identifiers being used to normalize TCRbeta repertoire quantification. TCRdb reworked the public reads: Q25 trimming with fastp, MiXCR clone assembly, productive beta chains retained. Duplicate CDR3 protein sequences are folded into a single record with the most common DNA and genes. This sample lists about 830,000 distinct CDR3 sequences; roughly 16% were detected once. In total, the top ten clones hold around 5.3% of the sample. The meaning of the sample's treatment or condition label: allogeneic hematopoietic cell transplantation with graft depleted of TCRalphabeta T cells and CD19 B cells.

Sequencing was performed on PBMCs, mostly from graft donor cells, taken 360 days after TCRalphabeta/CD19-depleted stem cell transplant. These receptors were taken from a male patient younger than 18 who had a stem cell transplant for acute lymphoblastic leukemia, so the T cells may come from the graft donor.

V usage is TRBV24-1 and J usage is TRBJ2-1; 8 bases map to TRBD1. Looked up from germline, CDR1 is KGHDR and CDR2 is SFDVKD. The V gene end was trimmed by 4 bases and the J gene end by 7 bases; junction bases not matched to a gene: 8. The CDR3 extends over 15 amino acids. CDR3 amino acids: CATSDPTGQGNEQFF. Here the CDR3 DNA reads TGTGCCACCAGTGACCCTACAGGACAGGGAAATGAGCAGTTCTTC.

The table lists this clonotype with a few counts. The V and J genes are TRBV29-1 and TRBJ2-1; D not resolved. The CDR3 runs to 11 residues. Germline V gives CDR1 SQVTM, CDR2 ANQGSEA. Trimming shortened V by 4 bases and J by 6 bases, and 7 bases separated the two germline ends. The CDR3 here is CSVGPGNEQFF. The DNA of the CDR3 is TGCAGCGTTGGCCCGGGCAATGAGCAGTTCTTC.

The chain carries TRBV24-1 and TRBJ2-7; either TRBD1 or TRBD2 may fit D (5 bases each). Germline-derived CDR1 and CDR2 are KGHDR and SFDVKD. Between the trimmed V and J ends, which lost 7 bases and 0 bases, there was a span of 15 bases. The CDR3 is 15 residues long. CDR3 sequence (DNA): TGTGCCACCAGCAAGGGACGGGGAAGCTCCTACGAGCAGTACTTC. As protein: CATSKGRGSSYEQYF.

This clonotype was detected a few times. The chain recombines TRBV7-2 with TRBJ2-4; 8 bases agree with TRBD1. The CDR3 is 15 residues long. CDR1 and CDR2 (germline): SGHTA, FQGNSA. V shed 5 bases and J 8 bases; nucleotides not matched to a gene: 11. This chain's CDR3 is CASSLTQGAGYIQYF. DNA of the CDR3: TGTGCCAGCAGCCTCACCCAGGGGGCGGGATACATTCAGTACTTC.

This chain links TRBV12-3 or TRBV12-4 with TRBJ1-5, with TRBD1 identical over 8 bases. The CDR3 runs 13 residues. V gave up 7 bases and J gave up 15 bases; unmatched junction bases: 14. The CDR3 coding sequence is TGTGCCAGCATCCCCACAGCCCGGGACAGGCGGCATTTT. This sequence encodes CASIPTARDRRHF.

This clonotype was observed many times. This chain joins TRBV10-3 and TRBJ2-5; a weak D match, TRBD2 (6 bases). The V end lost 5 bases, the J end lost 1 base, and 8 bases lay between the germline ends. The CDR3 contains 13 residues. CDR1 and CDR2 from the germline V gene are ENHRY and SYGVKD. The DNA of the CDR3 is TGTGCCATCAGTTCTAGCGTCCAAGAGACCCAGTACTTC. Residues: CAISSSVQETQYF.

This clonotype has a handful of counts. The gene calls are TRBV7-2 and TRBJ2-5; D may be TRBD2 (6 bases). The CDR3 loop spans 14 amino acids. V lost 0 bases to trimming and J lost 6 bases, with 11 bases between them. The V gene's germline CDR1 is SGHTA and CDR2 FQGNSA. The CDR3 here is CASSLALGGQTQYF. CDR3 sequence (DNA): TGTGCCAGCAGCTTAGCGCTCGGAGGGCAGACCCAGTACTTC.

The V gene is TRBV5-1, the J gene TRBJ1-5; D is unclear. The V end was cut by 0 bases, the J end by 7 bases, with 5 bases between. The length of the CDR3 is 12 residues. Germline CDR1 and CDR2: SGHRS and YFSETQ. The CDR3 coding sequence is TGCGCCAGCAGCTTGGGGGAACAGCCCCAGCATTTT. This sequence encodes CASSLGEQPQHF.

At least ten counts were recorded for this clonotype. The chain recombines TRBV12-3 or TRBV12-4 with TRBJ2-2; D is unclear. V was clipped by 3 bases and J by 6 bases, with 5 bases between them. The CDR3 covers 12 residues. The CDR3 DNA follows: TGTGCCAGCAGTTTCCTTCCCGGGGAGCTGTTTTTT. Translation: CASSFLPGELFF.

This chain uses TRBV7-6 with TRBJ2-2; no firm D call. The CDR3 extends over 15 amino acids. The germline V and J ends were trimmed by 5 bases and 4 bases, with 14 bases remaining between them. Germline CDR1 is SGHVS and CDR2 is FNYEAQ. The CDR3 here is CASSPRETITGELFF. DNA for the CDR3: TGTGCCAGCAGCCCCCGCGAAACGATCACCGGGGAGCTGTTTTTT.